The 12 T cell receptor beta chains listed next were all sequenced from one sample in a study of blood T cell repertoires in COVID-19. Assay used: immunoSEQ multiplex PCR; TCRdb lists only in-frame clones, some missing. The profile shows 25,000 to 35,000 clones, 65% to 90% of them singletons. Sequencing was carried out using peripheral blood. These receptors originate from a human donor in a cohort sampled during active COVID-19.

The J gene is TRBJ1-6, the V gene TRBV30; D perhaps matches TRBD1 (5 bases). Germline CDR1 is GTSNPN and CDR2 is SVGIG (reference sequence). The V gene lost 6 bases and the J gene lost 0 bases, with 15 bases spanning the gap. CDR3 length: 16 amino acids. The CDR3 loop is CACQQEIGSYNSPLHF. CDR3 nucleotides: TGTGCCTGTCAACAGGAGATCGGCTCCTATAATTCACCCCTCCACTTT.

CDR3 bases: TGTGCCAGCTCCCTCGGGGGACAGACCAATCAGCCCCAGCATTTT. Translated: CASSLGGQTNQPQHF. The chain uses TRBV18 and TRBJ1-5, with 7 bases lining up with TRBD1. Per the germline V gene, CDR1 is KGHSH and CDR2 is LQKENI. The trim removed 6 bases at V and 3 bases at J, leaving 8 bases unmatched. CDR3 length: 15 amino acids.

J is TRBJ2-7 and V is TRBV28; D is ambiguous. Between the trimmed V and J ends, which lost 3 bases and 2 bases, there was a span of 8 bases. Germline-derived CDR1 and CDR2 are MDHEN and SYDVKM. The CDR3 sequence is 13 residues long. CDR3 nucleotide sequence: TGTGCCAGCAGTTTGAACACAGCCTACGAGCAGTACTTC. Translation gives CASSLNTAYEQYF.

The rearrangement links TRBV7-2 to TRBJ2-4; 9 nucleotides match TRBD2. The V segment lost 5 bases and the J segment 1 base; nucleotides outside the gene matches: 6. This CDR3 is 16 amino acids long. CDR1 is SGHTA and CDR2 is FQGNSA in the germline V gene. CDR3: CASSPERGVAKNIQYF. The CDR3, as DNA: TGTGCCAGCAGCCCAGAGCGGGGGGTCGCCAAAAACATTCAGTACTTC.

The chain is built from TRBV7-2 and TRBJ2-6; tentatively, D is TRBD2 (7 bases). The V and J ends lost 5 bases and 0 bases respectively, with 14 bases between them. The CDR3 has 17 amino acids. CDR1 and CDR2 from the germline V gene are SGHTA and FQGNSA. The CDR3 spells CASSDVGGASGANVLTF. Here the CDR3 DNA reads TGTGCCAGCAGCGATGTGGGGGGGGCCTCTGGGGCCAACGTCCTGACTTTC.

CDR3 region: CASSLETSGNEQFF. For the CDR3, the DNA is TGTGCCAGCAGCTTAGAAACTAGCGGGAATGAGCAGTTCTTC. The rearrangement joins TRBV7-9 to TRBJ2-1, with 9 bases fitting TRBD2. Losses at the gene ends were 1 base for V and 7 bases for J; bases not matched to a gene: 2. Germline values: CDR1 SEHNR, CDR2 FQNEAQ (reference sequence). The CDR3 spans 14 residues. Full variable domain (rest looked up from reference TRBV7-9 and TRBJ2-1): DTGVSQNPRHKITKRGQNVTFRCDPISEHNRLYWYRQTLGQGPEFLTYFQNEAQLEKSRLLSDRFSAERPKGSFSTLEIQRTEQGDSAMYLCASSLETSGNEQFFGPGTRLTVL.

This clone has a single count. The chain combines TRBV29-1 with TRBJ1-4; TRBD1 matches at 8 bases. The CDR3 extends over 13 amino acids. V trimming: 6 bases; J trimming: 5 bases; junction bases outside the gene matches: 5. Germline CDR1 SQVTM, CDR2 ANQGSEA. The CDR3 bases are TGCAGCGTAGGACAGGGTACCAATGAAAAACTGTTTTTT. Translating gives CSVGQGTNEKLFF.

This clone was counted between two and nine times. The rearrangement joins TRBV13 to TRBJ2-1, with 7 bases lining up with TRBD1. The CDR3 loop spans 18 amino acids. J gave up 5 bases and V 1 base, and 14 bases lay outside the gene matches. CDR1 is PRHDT and CDR2 is FYEKMQ in the germline V gene (reference sequence). CDR3 DNA sequence: TGTGCCAGCAGCTTAGTTAGAGGTTCGACAGGGCCTGACAATGAGCAGTTCTTC. Its protein product is CASSLVRGSTGPDNEQFF.

The chain carries TRBV19 and TRBJ1-2; 9 nucleotides line up with TRBD1. J lost 3 bases, V lost 4 bases, and 9 bases had no gene match. The length of the CDR3 is 16 residues. The germline V gene encodes CDR1 LNHDA and CDR2 SQIVND (reference sequence). CDR3 nucleotide sequence: TGTGCCAGTAGTACCTTCCGGACAGGGGCGTACTATGGCTACACCTTC. It codes for CASSTFRTGAYYGYTF.

The chain is built from TRBV30 and TRBJ1-1; weak D call: TRBD1 (5 bases). CDR3 size: 18 residues. V lost 0 bases, J lost 0 bases, and 20 bases lay in between. Germline assignment: CDR1 GTSNPN and CDR2 SVGIG (reference sequence). As DNA, the CDR3 is TGTGCCTGGAGTGTACCTTTCCGGGGGGGATTGATGAACACTGAAGCTTTCTTT. It is translated as CAWSVPFRGGLMNTEAFF.

The rearrangement uses TRBV30 and TRBJ1-2, with D perhaps matching TRBD1 (5 bases). V shed 8 bases and J shed 4 bases, with 17 bases lying between them. The CDR3 extends over 13 amino acids. Per the germline V gene, CDR1 is GTSNPN and CDR2 is SVGIG (reference sequence). The CDR3 nucleotides read TGTGCCCGGATAGGGGATGAGAGCTATGGCTACACCTTC. It encodes CARIGDESYGYTF.

The gene calls are TRBV9 and TRBJ2-1; 8 nucleotides match TRBD2. The CDR3 loop spans 16 amino acids. Germline V CDR1 and CDR2: SGDLS, YYNGEE. With V trimmed by 0 bases and J by 2 bases, 4 bases remained unmatched. The CDR3 region has the DNA TGTGCCAGCAGCGTAGGGGGCGGGGGGCCCTACAATGAGCAGTTCTTC. This codes for CASSVGGGGPYNEQFF. Complete variable domain (other parts from reference TRBV9 and TRBJ2-1): DSGVTQTPKHLITATGQRVTLRCSPRSGDLSVYWYQQSLDQGLQFLIQYYNGEERAKGNILERFSAQQFPDLHSELNLSSLELGDSALYFCASSVGGGGPYNEQFFGPGTRLTVL.